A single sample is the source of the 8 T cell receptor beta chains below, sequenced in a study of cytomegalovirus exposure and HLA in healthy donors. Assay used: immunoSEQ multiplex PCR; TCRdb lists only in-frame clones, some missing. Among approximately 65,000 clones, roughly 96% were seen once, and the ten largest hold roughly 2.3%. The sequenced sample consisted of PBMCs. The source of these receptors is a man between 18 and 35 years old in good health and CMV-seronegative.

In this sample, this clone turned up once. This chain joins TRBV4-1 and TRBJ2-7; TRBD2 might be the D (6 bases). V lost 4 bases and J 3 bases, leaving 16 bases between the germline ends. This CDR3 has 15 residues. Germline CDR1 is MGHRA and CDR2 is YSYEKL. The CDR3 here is CASSPRLGTFYEQYF. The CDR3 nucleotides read TGCGCCAGCAGCCCTAGACTTGGGACTTTCTACGAGCAGTACTTC.

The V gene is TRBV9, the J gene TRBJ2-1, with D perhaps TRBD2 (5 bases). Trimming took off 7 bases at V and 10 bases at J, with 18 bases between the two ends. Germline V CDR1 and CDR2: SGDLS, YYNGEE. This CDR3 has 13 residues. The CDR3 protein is CASGTAGEKEQFF. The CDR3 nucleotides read TGTGCCAGCGGTACCGCGGGTGAGAAGGAGCAGTTCTTC.

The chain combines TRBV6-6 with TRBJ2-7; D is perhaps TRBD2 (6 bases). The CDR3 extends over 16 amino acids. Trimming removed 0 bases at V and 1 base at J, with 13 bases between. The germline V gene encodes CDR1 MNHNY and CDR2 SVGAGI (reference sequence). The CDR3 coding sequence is TGTGCCAGCAGTTACTCGAAGGGCGGGGCTTCCTACGAGCAGTACTTC. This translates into CASSYSKGGASYEQYF.

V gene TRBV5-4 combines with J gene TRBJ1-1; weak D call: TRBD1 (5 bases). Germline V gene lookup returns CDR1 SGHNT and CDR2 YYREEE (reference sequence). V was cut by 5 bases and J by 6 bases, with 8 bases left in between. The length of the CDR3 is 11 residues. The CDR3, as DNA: TGTGCCAGCAGGGGGCTGGCTGAAGCTTTCTTT. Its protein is CASRGLAEAFF.

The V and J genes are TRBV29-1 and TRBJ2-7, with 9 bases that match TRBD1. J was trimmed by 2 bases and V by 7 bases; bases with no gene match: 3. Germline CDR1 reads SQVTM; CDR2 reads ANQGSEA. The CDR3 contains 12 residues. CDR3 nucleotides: TGCAGCGCCTGGACAGGGGCCTACGAGCAGTACTTC. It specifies CSAWTGAYEQYF.

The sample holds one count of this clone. CDR3 DNA sequence: TGTGCCAGCAAAAAGGGGCCCTACGAGCAGTACTTC. Residues: CASKKGPYEQYF. The chain links TRBV6-6 to TRBJ2-7; TRBD1 might be the D (5 bases). Germline V gene sequence: CDR1 MNHNY, CDR2 SVGAGI (reference sequence). The CDR3 is 12 residues long. V lost 7 bases and J 2 bases, leaving 9 bases between the germline ends.

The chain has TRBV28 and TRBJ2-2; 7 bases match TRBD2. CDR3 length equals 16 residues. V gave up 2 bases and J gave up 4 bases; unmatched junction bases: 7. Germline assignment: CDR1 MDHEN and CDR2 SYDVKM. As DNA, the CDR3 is TGTGCCAGCAGTTTAAGGGAGGGAAGAGGCACCGGGGAGCTGTTTTTT. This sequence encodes CASSLREGRGTGELFF.

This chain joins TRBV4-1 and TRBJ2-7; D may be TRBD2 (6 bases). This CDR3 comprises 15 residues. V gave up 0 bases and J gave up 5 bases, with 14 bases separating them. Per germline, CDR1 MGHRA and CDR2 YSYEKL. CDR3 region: CASSQDRRERDEQYF. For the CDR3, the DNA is TGCGCCAGCAGCCAAGATCGGCGGGAAAGGGACGAGCAGTACTTC.